This T cell receptor (beta chain) was recovered during a study of blood T cell repertoires in COVID-19 (dated by TCRdb to the early 2020s). Study-level background: Collaborator samples came from the United States, Italy and Spain and covered acute and convalescent phases of COVID-19. Deeply sampled blood TCRbeta repertoires from subjects exposed to, actively infected with, or recovered from COVID-19 were included in the dataset. The repertoires were made available in a free public database intended to serve as a resource for research on the immune response to SARS-CoV-2. A de-identified subject ID, COVID-19 status, age in years and sex were almost always included in the sample metadata. The prospective study material was composed of cDNA or gDNA derived from T cells, B-cell-depleted T cells, or PBMCs. Where available, HLA class I and class II types were obtained from metadata supplied by the sample provider rather than from assay-based typing. The samples were drawn from two sources: the first 160 participants of the ongoing ImmuneRACE study, and about 1,300 subjects contributed by 6 global collaborators.

From its cysteine to its phenylalanine, the CDR3 spans 16 amino acids. Only the CDR3 DNA stays, 48 bases, in frame from base 1. As encoded in the germline V gene, CDR1 is SGHTA while CDR2 is FQGTGA. The germline V end is reduced by 2 bases and the J end by 5 bases; junction bases left unmatched: 7. Beyond this particular receptor, the publication reports: The quantity of clinical and demographic metadata differed by source and by participant and was supplied without curation.

TCRbeta CDR3 regions were amplified from genomic DNA by means of the immunoSEQ Assay, a bias-controlled multiplex PCR. The original pipeline was this. Within the assay, amplification of reference gene primers was used to estimate how many nucleated cells each sample contained. To quantify the absolute abundance of each unique TCRbeta CDR3 rearrangement, sequence reads were collapsed and filtered. For each sample, productive Simpson clonality was calculated as the square root of Simpson's diversity index over productive rearrangements. The source is immuneACCESS, and TCRdb retained only in-frame sequences with V and J called. Part of the clones is not carried over; for the studies checked, unresolved V genes explain less than half of this, and the remainder is unexplained. Clone size and the V and J calls come from that table; the DNA yielded D and trimming. The sample includes a few hundred thousand clones, with approximately 90% observed a single time. Less than 1.5% of the sample is held by the ten biggest clonotypes.

Details on this clone: Its antigen specificity is not known. The record has no base qualities; no much larger clone is one base away.

Participants in the prospective study were enrolled through a virtual design, were aged about 18 to 89 years, and lived in under 25 United States geographic areas. Cohort assignment in the prospective study relied on participant-reported clinical history from a screening survey and a study questionnaire. ImmuneRACE Cohort 3 recovered participants were defined by two consecutive negative NP/OP PCR tests, healthcare professional clearance, or symptom resolution. Each participant in the prospective study had whole blood, serum and a nasopharyngeal or oropharyngeal swab collected by mobile phlebotomists. Prospective study participants could optionally give additional blood draws and questionnaires over an approximately 2-month period. Blood samples from the prospective study were shipped frozen or at room temperature prior to DNA extraction.

The V and J segments used are TRBV7-3 and TRBJ2-3, and 10 bases in between align with TRBD2. The source is a woman aged 18-29 years who had recovered from COVID-19. The source material was PBMCs or T cells enriched from blood (not recorded which). In nucleotides, the sequence is TGTGCCAGCAGCTTAGCACCGGGACTAGCGAAAGATACGCAGTATTTT. Its protein product is CASSLAPGLAKDTQYF.